This paragraph reports one T cell receptor beta chain. The antigen remains unidentified. This record comes from a study of blood T cells in healthy people across ages. Whole-study results and caveats: When set beside aged donors, long-lived donors presented more naive CD4+ cells and higher diversity. One million T cells yielded diversity estimates that were considered underestimates.

With 7 bases removed from V and 6 bases from J, the gap between germline ends came to 13 bases. Germline V gives CDR1 ENHRY, CDR2 SYGVKD. CDR3 length: 12 residues. Next came a second PCR, run for about 6 to 12 cycles, which used a sample-barcoded 5' primer along with a J-beta primer mix. In TCRdb, the 5' RACE reads were re-called with MiXCR into one record per CDR3 protein. The sample holds about 1.4 million distinct CDR3 sequences, around 59% seen once. The TCR sequence derives from a man younger than 35 in good health. Sequenced input: blood. This sequence joins TRBV10-3 and TRBJ2-7; perhaps D is TRBD1 or TRBD2 (5 bases each). CDR3 in amino acids: CAIKGSEGEQYF. The CDR3 coding sequence is TGTGCCATCAAGGGGTCTGAGGGCGAGCAGTACTTC.